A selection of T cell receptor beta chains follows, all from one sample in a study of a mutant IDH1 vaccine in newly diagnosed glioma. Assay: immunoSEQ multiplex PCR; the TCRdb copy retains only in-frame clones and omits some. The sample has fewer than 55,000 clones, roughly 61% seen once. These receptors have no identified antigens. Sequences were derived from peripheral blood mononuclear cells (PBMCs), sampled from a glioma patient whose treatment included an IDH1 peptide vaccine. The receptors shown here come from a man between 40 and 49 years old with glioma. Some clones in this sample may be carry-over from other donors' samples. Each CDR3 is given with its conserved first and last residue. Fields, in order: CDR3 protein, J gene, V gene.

CDR3aa: CASSYSRSQPQHF
j_gene: TRBJ1-5
v_gene: TRBV6-6

CDR3aa: CASRLWTGNEQYF
j_gene: TRBJ2-7
v_gene: TRBV7-2

CDR3aa: CASSVEGGNSGNTIYF
j_gene: TRBJ1-3
v_gene: TRBV9

CDR3aa: CASSLGLAGLLDTQYF
j_gene: TRBJ2-3
v_gene: TRBV7-9

CDR3aa: CASSYRGGGGNQPQHF
j_gene: TRBJ1-5
v_gene: TRBV27

CDR3aa: CASSVVSGTGNSGGYTF
j_gene: TRBJ1-2
v_gene: TRBV9

CDR3aa: CASSMTSGEHDTQYF
j_gene: TRBJ2-3
v_gene: TRBV19

CDR3aa: CASSRQGYAEAFF
j_gene: TRBJ1-1
v_gene: TRBV7-2

CDR3aa: CSVEGTGGYSYEQYF
j_gene: TRBJ2-7
v_gene: TRBV29-1

CDR3aa: CAISDRGQETQYF
j_gene: TRBJ2-5
v_gene: TRBV10-3

CDR3aa: CASSEVRLSNTEAFF
j_gene: TRBJ1-1
v_gene: TRBV2

CDR3aa: CASSENTGEQYF
j_gene: TRBJ2-7
v_gene: TRBV2

CDR3aa: CASNKQGSTEAFF
j_gene: TRBJ1-1
v_gene: TRBV6-5

CDR3aa: CASSSGQGYGYTF
j_gene: TRBJ1-2
v_gene: TRBV7-2

CDR3aa: CASTLEGSNTIYF
j_gene: TRBJ1-3
v_gene: TRBV2

CDR3aa: CAISGQLAGNTDTQYF
j_gene: TRBJ2-3
v_gene: TRBV10-3

CDR3aa: CASSYTGHLTDTQYF
j_gene: TRBJ2-3
v_gene: TRBV6-5

CDR3aa: CASRGDSTVQTQYF
j_gene: TRBJ2-5
v_gene: TRBV2

CDR3aa: CASSFATGRAGETQYF
j_gene: TRBJ2-5
v_gene: TRBV6-5

CDR3aa: CASSPNRQGGPYEQYF
j_gene: TRBJ2-7
v_gene: TRBV5-6

CDR3aa: CASSVGQGAIEAFF
j_gene: TRBJ1-1
v_gene: TRBV9

CDR3aa: CASSSGGTGNEKLFF
j_gene: TRBJ1-4
v_gene: TRBV6-5

CDR3aa: CASGAGTTTGETQYF
j_gene: TRBJ2-5
v_gene: TRBV6-5

CDR3aa: CATEGQGALKYF
j_gene: TRBJ2-7
v_gene: TRBV10-3

CDR3aa: CASSLGGILQETQYF
j_gene: TRBJ2-5
v_gene: TRBV7-7

CDR3aa: CASSPTDLGSPLHF
j_gene: TRBJ1-6
v_gene: TRBV18

CDR3aa: CSVERGALNYGYTF
j_gene: TRBJ1-2
v_gene: TRBV29-1

CDR3aa: CASSPGSNQPQHF
j_gene: TRBJ1-5
v_gene: TRBV5-6

CDR3aa: CASSLRAGGASSYEQYF
j_gene: TRBJ2-7
v_gene: TRBV7-6

CDR3aa: CAIGQGSLSGANVLTF
j_gene: TRBJ2-6
v_gene: TRBV10-3

CDR3aa: CAWSTDWGAEAFF
j_gene: TRBJ1-1
v_gene: TRBV30

CDR3aa: CASSPIRDTPLHF
j_gene: TRBJ1-6
v_gene: TRBV6-6

CDR3aa: CASSFSSGQETQYF
j_gene: TRBJ2-5
v_gene: TRBV5-1

CDR3aa: CASGQGATGEKLFF
j_gene: TRBJ1-4
v_gene: TRBV6-1

CDR3aa: CASSLRAGSGVLAKNIQYF
j_gene: TRBJ2-4
v_gene: TRBV19

CDR3aa: CASSLELNSYNEQFF
j_gene: TRBJ2-1
v_gene: TRBV7-8

CDR3aa: CASSLATGGGGDTQYF
j_gene: TRBJ2-3
v_gene: TRBV5-1

CDR3aa: CASTPRDRGAGGYTF
j_gene: TRBJ1-2
v_gene: TRBV19

CDR3aa: CASSVGGGAGETQYF
j_gene: TRBJ2-5
v_gene: TRBV9

CDR3aa: CASSLTGANTEAFF
j_gene: TRBJ1-1
v_gene: TRBV19

CDR3aa: CASAGRGGDEQFF
j_gene: TRBJ2-1
v_gene: TRBV6-1

CDR3aa: CASSRQGTFQETQYF
j_gene: TRBJ2-5
v_gene: TRBV19

CDR3aa: CAISDRANTEAFF
j_gene: TRBJ1-1
v_gene: TRBV10-3

CDR3aa: CASSLGGVSTDTQYF
j_gene: TRBJ2-3
v_gene: TRBV7-9